The T cell receptor beta chain under discussion was sequenced for a study of blood T cell repertoires in COVID-19. Study details: In each case, the material was cDNA or gDNA derived from T cells, B-cell-depleted T cells, or PBMCs.

Recruitment covered about two dozen US areas and drew participants whose ages spanned roughly 18 to 89 years. This clone was found a few times. CDR3 length: 16 amino acids. Germline V gives CDR1 MGHRA, CDR2 YSYEKL. Trimming took 3 bases from V and 0 from J, leaving 14 bases between them. In the original workflow: Reference gene primer amplification gave nucleated cell count estimates. Only in-frame clones appear in the TCRdb table, and some are missing; sequencing was by immunoSEQ multiplex PCR. That table is the source of V, J and clone size, and D and trimming were worked out from the DNA. The sample carries around 420,000 clones, approximately 88% recorded once.

This chain connects TRBV4-1 to TRBJ1-2, with a weak D call TRBD1 (5 bases). The receptor's source is a woman between 40 and 50 years old with acute COVID-19. The specimen sequenced was PBMCs or T cells enriched from blood (not recorded which). The CDR3 DNA reads TGCGCCAGCAGCCACCGTCTGGACAAGACTAACTATGGCTACACCTTC. Amino acid sequence: CASSHRLDKTNYGYTF.